What follows are 9 T cell receptor beta chains derived from one specimen sequenced in a study of Ad26.COV2.S vaccination and SARS-CoV-2 variants. Measured with immunoSEQ multiplex PCR; TCRdb has only the in-frame clones, and not every one. Of 350,000 to 450,000 clones in the sample, around 87% are singletons; the top ten hold around 3.6%. Stated treatment: over 15 received Ad26.COV2.S at low or high dose, single or two shots; about 5 received placebo; per-sample allocation not given. It was on day 63 after the first vaccine or placebo injection that samples were taken. Sample: peripheral blood, taken in a trial of Ad26.COV2.S vaccine versus placebo. The receptors derive from a person between 18 and 60 years old who received the Ad26.COV2.S COVID-19 vaccine or a placebo.

The chain has TRBV19 and TRBJ1-1; 9 nucleotides match TRBD1. Germline V gene lookup returns CDR1 LNHDA and CDR2 SQIVND (reference sequence). Germline trimming cut 3 bases from V and 5 bases from J; bases unmatched to any gene: 7. This CDR3 comprises 15 residues. CDR3 loop: CASSIGGTGRTEAFF. DNA of the CDR3: TGTGCCAGTAGTATTGGGGGGACAGGGAGAACTGAAGCTTTCTTT.

V and J are TRBV25-1 and TRBJ1-1, with D uncertain. The germline V gene has CDR1 MGHDK and CDR2 SYGVNS. The CDR3 runs 14 residues. V lost 5 bases to trimming and J lost 1 base, with 11 bases between them. The CDR3 loop is CASSQNWGNTEAFF. Here the CDR3 DNA reads TGTGCCAGCAGTCAAAACTGGGGGAACACTGAAGCTTTCTTT. Full variable domain (missing parts from reference TRBV25-1 and TRBJ1-1): EADIYQTPRYLVIGTGKKITLECSQTMGHDKMYWYQQDPGMELHLIHYSYGVNSTEKGDLSSESTVSRIRTEHFPLTLESARPSHTSQYLCASSQNWGNTEAFFGQGTRLTVV.

The rearrangement links TRBV19 to TRBJ1-4; 10 nucleotides line up with TRBD1. J gave up 5 bases and V 6 bases, and 0 bases lay outside the gene matches. Germline assignment: CDR1 LNHDA and CDR2 SQIVND (reference sequence). The CDR3 loop spans 13 amino acids. CDR3 DNA: TGTGCCAGTAGGGACAGGGGGAATGAAAAACTGTTTTTT. As protein: CASRDRGNEKLFF. The entire variable domain, with the rest obtained from reference TRBV19 and TRBJ1-4, is as follows: DGGITQSPKYLFRKEGQNVTLSCEQNLNHDAMYWYRQDPGQGLRLIYYSQIVNDFQKGDIAEGYSVSREKKESFPLTVTSAQKNPTAFYLCASRDRGNEKLFFGSGTQLSVL.

The chain has TRBV4-2 and TRBJ2-7; D gene ambiguous. Per germline, CDR1 LGHNA and CDR2 YNFKEQ. V dropped 1 base and J dropped 3 bases, with 10 bases sitting between them. This CDR3 is 14 amino acids long. CDR3 region: CASSQGGTDYEQYF. The CDR3 DNA sequence: TGTGCCAGCAGCCAAGGAGGAACAGACTACGAGCAGTACTTC.

The J gene is TRBJ1-2, the V gene TRBV5-1; the D is unclear. CDR1 SGHRS and CDR2 YFSETQ come from the germline V gene. The V and J ends lost 3 bases and 6 bases respectively, with 15 bases between them. This CDR3 has 14 residues. The CDR3 nucleotides read TGCGCCAGCAGCTCTGGAGGGCCCGCTGATGGCTACACCTTC. Amino acids: CASSSGGPADGYTF. The full variable domain, with the rest looked up from reference TRBV5-1 and TRBJ1-2, is KAGVTQTPRYLIKTRGQQVTLSCSPISGHRSVSWYQQTPGQGLQFLFEYFSETQRNKGNFPGRFSGRQFSNSRSEMNVSTLELGDSALYLCASSSGGPADGYTFGSGTRLTVV.

V and J are TRBV4-1 and TRBJ2-7; D may be TRBD1 (7 bases). Per germline, CDR1 MGHRA and CDR2 YSYEKL. This CDR3 region has 15 residues. Deletions cut 4 bases from V and 2 bases from J, with 15 bases between. The chain's CDR3 is CASSPEAGGPYEQYF. In DNA, the CDR3 is TGCGCCAGCAGCCCGGAGGCAGGGGGGCCCTACGAGCAGTACTTC.

In regard to this clone: One end of the junction does not line up with germline, which may come from a read error. The gene calls are TRBV6-5 and TRBJ2-2, with D tentatively TRBD2 (6 bases). Germline CDR1 reads MNHEY; CDR2 reads SVGAGI. CDR3 length: 11 residues. Here the CDR3 reads CASSSDSGVIF. As DNA, the CDR3 is TGTGCCAGCAGTTCGGATTCGGGAGTGATTTTT.

Here the CDR3 DNA reads TGTGCCAGTAGTGTTGGGGACAGCACAGATACGCAGTATTTT. Translation: CASSVGDSTDTQYF. The chain carries TRBV19 and TRBJ2-3, with D perhaps matching TRBD1 or TRBD2 (5 bases each). Trimming shortened V by 5 bases and J by 0 bases, and 9 bases separated the two germline ends. Germline lookup yields CDR1 LNHDA and CDR2 SQIVND (reference sequence). The CDR3 runs to 14 residues. Full variable domain (rest looked up from reference TRBV19 and TRBJ2-3): DGGITQSPKYLFRKEGQNVTLSCEQNLNHDAMYWYRQDPGQGLRLIYYSQIVNDFQKGDIAEGYSVSREKKESFPLTVTSAQKNPTAFYLCASSVGDSTDTQYFGPGTRLTVL.

The CDR3 nucleotides are TGTGCCAGCAGCTTGGGGGCAGGGGTGAACACCGGGGAGCTGTTTTTT. This sequence encodes CASSLGAGVNTGELFF. The rearrangement joins TRBV5-6 to TRBJ2-2; TRBD1 is a possible D gene (6 bases). The CDR3 is 16 residues long. CDR1 and CDR2 (germline): SGHDT, YYEEEE. V lost 0 bases and J 1 base, leaving 10 bases between the germline ends. Based on the CDR3 plus reference TRBV5-6 and TRBJ2-2, the full variable domain is DAGVTQSPTHLIKTRGQQVTLRCSPKSGHDTVSWYQQALGQGPQFIFQYYEEEERQRGNFPDRFSGHQFPNYSSELNVNALLLGDSALYLCASSLGAGVNTGELFFGEGSRLTVL.